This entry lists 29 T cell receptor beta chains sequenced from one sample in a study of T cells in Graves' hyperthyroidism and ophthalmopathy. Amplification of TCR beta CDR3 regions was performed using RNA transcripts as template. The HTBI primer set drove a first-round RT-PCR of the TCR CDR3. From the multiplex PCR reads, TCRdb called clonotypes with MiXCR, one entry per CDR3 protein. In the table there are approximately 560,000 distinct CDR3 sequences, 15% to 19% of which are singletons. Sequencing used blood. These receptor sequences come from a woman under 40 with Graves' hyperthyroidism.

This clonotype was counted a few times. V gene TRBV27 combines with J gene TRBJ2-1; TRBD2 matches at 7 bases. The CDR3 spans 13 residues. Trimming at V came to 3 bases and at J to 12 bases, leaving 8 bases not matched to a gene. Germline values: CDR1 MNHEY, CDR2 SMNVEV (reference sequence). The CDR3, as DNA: TGTGCCAGCAGTTTTTGGGCGGGGGACGTGCAGTTCTTC. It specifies CASSFWAGDVQFF.

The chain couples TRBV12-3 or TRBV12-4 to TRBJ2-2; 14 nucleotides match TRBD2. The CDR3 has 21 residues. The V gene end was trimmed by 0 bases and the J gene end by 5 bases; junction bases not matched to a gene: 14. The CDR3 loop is CASSLAPGRGTSGSGTGELFF. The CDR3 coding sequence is TGTGCCAGCAGTTTAGCGCCGGGACGGGGGACTAGCGGGAGTGGTACCGGGGAGCTGTTTTTT.

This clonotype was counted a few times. The CDR3 region is CASSQVRGGKNIQYF. The CDR3 bases are TGTGCCAGCAGCCAAGTCCGGGGAGGCAAAAACATTCAGTACTTC. V and J are TRBV3-1 and TRBJ2-4; perhaps TRBD2 as D (6 bases). Trimming cost V 1 base and J 3 bases, with 10 bases left between them. The CDR3 spans 15 residues. Germline values: CDR1 LGHDT, CDR2 YNNKEL (reference sequence).

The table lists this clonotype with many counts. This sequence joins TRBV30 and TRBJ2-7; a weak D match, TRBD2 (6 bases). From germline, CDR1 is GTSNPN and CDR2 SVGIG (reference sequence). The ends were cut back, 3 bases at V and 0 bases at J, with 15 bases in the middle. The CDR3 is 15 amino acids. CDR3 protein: CAWSGTLASSYEQYF. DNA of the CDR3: TGTGCCTGGAGCGGGACTCTTGCCAGCTCCTACGAGCAGTACTTC. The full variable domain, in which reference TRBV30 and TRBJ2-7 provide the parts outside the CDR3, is SQTIHQWPATLVQPVGSPLSLECTVEGTSNPNLYWYRQAAGRGLQLLFYSVGIGQISSEVPQNLSASRPQDRQFILSSKKLLLSDSGFYLCAWSGTLASSYEQYFGPGTRLTVT.

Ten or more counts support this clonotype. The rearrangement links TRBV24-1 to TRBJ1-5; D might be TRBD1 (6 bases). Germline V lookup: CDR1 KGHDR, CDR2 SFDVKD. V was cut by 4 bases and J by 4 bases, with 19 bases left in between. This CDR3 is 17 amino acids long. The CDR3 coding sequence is TGTGCCACCAGTGACCACAGGGTCGGCGTGCTAAATCAGCCCCAGCATTTT. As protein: CATSDHRVGVLNQPQHF.

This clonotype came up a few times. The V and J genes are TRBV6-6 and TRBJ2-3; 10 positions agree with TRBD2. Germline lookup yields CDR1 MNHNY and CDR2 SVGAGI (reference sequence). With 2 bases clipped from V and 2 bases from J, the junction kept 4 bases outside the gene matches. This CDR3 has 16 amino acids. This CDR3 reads CASSYGLAGVTDTQYF. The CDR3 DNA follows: TGTGCCAGCAGTTACGGGCTAGCGGGAGTCACAGATACGCAGTATTTT.

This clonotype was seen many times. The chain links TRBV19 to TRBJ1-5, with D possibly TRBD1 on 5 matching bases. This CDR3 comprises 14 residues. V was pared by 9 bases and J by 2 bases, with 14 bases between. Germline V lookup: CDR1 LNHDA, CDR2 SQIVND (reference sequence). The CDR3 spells CASSGQGGNQPQHF. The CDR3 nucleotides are TGTGCCAGCAGTGGGCAGGGTGGCAATCAGCCCCAGCATTTT.

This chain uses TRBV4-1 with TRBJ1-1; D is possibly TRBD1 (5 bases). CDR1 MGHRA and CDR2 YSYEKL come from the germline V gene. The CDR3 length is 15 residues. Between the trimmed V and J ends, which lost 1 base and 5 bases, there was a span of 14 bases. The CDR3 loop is CASSQAGPEGTEAFF. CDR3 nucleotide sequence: TGCGCCAGCAGCCAAGCAGGGCCGGAGGGAACTGAAGCTTTCTTT.

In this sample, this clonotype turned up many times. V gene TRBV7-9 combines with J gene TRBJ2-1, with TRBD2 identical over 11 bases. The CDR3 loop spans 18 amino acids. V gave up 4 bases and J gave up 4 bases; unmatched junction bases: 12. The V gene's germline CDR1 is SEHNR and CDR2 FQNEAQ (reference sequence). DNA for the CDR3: TGTGCCAGCAGCTCGATTAACGGACTAGCGGGTCCTTACAATGAGCAGTTCTTC. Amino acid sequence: CASSSINGLAGPYNEQFF.

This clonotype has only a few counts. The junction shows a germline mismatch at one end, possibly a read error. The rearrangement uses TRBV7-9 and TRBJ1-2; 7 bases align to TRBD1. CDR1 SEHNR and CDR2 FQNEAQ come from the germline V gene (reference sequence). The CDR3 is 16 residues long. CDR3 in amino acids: CASSRTRDRGVYGYAF. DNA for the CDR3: TGTGCCAGCAGCCGAACCCGGGACAGAGGGGTCTATGGCTACGCCTTC.

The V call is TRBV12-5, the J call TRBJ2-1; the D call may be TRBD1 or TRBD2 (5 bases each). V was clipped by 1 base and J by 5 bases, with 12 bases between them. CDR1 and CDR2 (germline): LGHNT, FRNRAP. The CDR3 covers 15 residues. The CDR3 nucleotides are TGTGCTAGTGGTTTGGGGCCGGGACCAAACAATGAGCAGTTCTTC. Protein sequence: CASGLGPGPNNEQFF.

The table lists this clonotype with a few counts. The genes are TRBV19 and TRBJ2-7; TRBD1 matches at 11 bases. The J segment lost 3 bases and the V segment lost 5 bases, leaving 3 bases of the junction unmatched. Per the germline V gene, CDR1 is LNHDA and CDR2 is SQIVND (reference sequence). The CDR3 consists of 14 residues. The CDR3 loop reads CASSAGTGGYEQYF. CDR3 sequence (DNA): TGTGCCAGTAGTGCCGGGACAGGGGGCTACGAGCAGTACTTC.

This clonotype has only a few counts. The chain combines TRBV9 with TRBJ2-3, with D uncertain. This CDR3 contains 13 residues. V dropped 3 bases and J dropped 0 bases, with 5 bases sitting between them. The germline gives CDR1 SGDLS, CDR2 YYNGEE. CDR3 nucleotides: TGTGCCAGCAGCGCCCGCAGCACAGATACGCAGTATTTT. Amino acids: CASSARSTDTQYF.

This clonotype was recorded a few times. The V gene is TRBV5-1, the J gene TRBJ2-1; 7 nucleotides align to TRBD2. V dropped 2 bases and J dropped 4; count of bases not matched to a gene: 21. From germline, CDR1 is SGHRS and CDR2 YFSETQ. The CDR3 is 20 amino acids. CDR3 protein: CASSLGRVGWTNSLYNEQFF. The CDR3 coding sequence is TGCGCCAGCAGCTTAGGGAGGGTTGGGTGGACTAACTCCTTATACAATGAGCAGTTCTTC.

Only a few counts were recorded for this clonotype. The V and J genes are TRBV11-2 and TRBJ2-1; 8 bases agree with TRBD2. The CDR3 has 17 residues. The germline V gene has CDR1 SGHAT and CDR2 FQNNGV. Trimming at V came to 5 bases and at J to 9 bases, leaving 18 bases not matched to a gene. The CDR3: CASSTWVAGTLGGEQFF. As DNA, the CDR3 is TGTGCCAGCAGCACCTGGGTAGCGGGGACCTTAGGGGGTGAGCAGTTCTTC. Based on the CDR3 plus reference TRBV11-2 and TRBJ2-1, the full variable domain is EAGVAQSPRYKIIEKRQSVAFWCNPISGHATLYWYQQILGQGPKLLIQFQNNGVVDDSQLPKDRFSAERLKGVDSTLKIQPAKLEDSAVYLCASSTWVAGTLGGEQFFGPGTRLTVL.

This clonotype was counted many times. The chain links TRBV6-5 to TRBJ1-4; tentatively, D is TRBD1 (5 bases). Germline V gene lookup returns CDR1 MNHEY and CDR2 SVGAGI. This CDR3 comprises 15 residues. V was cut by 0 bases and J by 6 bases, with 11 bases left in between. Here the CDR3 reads CASSYSSRVYEKLFF. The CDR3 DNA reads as TGTGCCAGCAGTTACTCGTCCAGGGTGTATGAAAAACTGTTTTTT.

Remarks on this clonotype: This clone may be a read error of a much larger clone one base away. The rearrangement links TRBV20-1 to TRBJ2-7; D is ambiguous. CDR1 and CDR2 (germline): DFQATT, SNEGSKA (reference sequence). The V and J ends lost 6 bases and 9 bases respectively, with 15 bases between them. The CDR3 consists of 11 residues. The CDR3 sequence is CSASKGQRQYF. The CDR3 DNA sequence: TGCAGTGCCTCGAAAGGCCAGCGGCAGTACTTC.

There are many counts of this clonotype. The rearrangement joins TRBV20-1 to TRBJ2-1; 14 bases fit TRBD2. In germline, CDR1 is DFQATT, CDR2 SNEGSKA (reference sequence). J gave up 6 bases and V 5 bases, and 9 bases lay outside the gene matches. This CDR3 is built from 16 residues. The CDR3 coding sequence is TGCAGTGCTCCGGGACTAGCGGGAGAGGGCCGCAATGAGCAGTTCTTC. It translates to CSAPGLAGEGRNEQFF.

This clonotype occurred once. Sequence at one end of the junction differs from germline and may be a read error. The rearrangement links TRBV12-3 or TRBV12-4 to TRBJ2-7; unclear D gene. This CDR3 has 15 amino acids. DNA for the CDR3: TGTGCCAGCAGTCTGGTCCCAGGTTACTCCTACAAGCAGTACTTC. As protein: CASSLVPGYSYKQYF.

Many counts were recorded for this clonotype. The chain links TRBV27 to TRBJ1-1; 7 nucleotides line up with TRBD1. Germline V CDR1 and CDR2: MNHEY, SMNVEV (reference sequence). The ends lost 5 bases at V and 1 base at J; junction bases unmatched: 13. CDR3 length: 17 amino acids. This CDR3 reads CASSQISPGQTNTEAFF. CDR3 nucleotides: TGTGCCAGCAGTCAGATATCCCCGGGACAGACGAACACTGAAGCTTTCTTT.

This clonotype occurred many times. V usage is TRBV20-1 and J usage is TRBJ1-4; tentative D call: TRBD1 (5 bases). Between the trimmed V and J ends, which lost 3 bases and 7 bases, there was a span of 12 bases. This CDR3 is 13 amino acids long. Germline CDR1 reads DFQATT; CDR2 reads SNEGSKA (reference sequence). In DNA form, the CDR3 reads TGCAGTGCTAGCACGCAGGGAGGTGAAAAACTGTTTTTT. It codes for CSASTQGGEKLFF.

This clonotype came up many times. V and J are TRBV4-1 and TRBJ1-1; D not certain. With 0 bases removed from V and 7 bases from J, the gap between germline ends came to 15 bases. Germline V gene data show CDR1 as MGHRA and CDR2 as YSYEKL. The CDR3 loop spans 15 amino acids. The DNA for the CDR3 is TGCGCCAGCAGCCAAGAAGTTAGAGGGAGGGATGAAGCTTTCTTT. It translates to CASSQEVRGRDEAFF.

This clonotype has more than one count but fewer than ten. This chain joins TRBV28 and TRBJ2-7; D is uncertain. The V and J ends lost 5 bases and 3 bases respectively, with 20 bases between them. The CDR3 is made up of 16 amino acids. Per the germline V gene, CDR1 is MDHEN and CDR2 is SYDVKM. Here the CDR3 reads CASSTPAEQAFYEQYF. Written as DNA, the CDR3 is TGTGCCAGCAGTACCCCAGCAGAGCAAGCCTTCTACGAGCAGTACTTC.

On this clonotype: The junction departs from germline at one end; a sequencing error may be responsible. CDR3 in DNA: TGCGGCGTAGCCGGGACTAGCAAGGTAACTGAGAATGAGCAGTTCTTC. Translation: CGVAGTSKVTENEQFF. The chain recombines TRBV29-1 with TRBJ2-1, with 9 bases lining up with TRBD2. The CDR3 runs to 16 residues. CDR1 SQVTM and CDR2 ANQGSEA come from the germline V gene.

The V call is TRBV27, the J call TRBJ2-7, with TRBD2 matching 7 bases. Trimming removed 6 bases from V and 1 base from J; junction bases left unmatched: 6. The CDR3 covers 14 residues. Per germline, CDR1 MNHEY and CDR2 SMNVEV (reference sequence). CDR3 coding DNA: TGTGCCAGCAGCTCACTAGCGTCTTCCTACGAGCAGTACTTC. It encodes CASSSLASSYEQYF.

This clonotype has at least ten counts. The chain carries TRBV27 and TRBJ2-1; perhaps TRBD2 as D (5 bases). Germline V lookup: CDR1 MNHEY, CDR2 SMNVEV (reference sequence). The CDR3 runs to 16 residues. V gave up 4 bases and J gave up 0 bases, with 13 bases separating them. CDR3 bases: TGTGCCAGCAGTTACATGGCGGGTCCCTCCTACAATGAGCAGTTCTTC. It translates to CASSYMAGPSYNEQFF.

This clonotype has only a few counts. CDR3 in DNA: TGCGCCAGCAGCCAAGATTGGGTGACAGGGGGCGGCACTGAAGCTTTCTTT. Protein: CASSQDWVTGGGTEAFF. The rearrangement links TRBV4-1 to TRBJ1-1; 10 bases match TRBD1. Germline V gene lookup returns CDR1 MGHRA and CDR2 YSYEKL. V gave up 0 bases and J gave up 4 bases; unmatched junction bases: 8. The length of the CDR3 is 17 residues.

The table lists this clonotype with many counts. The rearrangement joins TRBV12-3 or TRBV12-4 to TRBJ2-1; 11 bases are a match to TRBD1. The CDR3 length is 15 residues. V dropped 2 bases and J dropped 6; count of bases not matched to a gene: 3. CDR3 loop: CASSLTGTGGNEQFF. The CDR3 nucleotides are TGTGCCAGCAGTTTAACCGGGACAGGGGGCAATGAGCAGTTCTTC.

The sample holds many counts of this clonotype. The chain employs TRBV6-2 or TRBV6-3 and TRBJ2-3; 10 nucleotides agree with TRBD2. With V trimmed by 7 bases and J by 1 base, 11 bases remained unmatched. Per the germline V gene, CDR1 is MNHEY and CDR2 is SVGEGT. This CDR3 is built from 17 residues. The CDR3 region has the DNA TGTGCCAGCATCGTAGGTAGGACTAGCGGAGGCACAGATACGCAGTATTTT. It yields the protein CASIVGRTSGGTDTQYF.